A selection of T cell receptor beta chains follows, all from one sample in a study of neoadjuvant anti-PD-1 for oral cavity cancer. Sequencing was performed with immunoSEQ multiplex PCR; in TCRdb, only in-frame clones are kept and a portion is missing. In the table there are roughly 14,000 clones, 71% of which are singletons. The sample was PBMCs, taken before nivolumab (anti-PD-1) treatment. These receptors all stem from a person between 35 and 79 years old with oral cavity squamous cell carcinoma. Both conserved end residues are trimmed from each CDR3.

J: TRBJ2-7
V: TRBV5-5
CDR3: ASSLFSPGHRDGEQY

J: TRBJ1-6
V: TRBV5-8
CDR3: ASSLVQGVHNSPLH

J: TRBJ1-4
V: TRBV28
CDR3: ASSFEGGTRNEKLF

J: TRBJ2-5
V: TRBV27
CDR3: ASSPQTSARETQY

J: TRBJ2-1
V: TRBV19
CDR3: ASRPGQGYNEQF

J: TRBJ2-5
V: TRBV5-5
CDR3: ASSSQWGLTKETQY

J: TRBJ1-2
V: TRBV25-1
CDR3: ASSEFGLRGIYGYT

J: TRBJ2-1
V: TRBV29-1
CDR3: SVVVNEQF

J: TRBJ1-2
V: TRBV19
CDR3: ARIARGANYGYT

J: TRBJ1-5
V: TRBV9
CDR3: ASSPDGGTGNQPQH

J: TRBJ2-3
V: TRBV11-3
CDR3: ASSTTGGGAADTQY

J: TRBJ1-1
V: TRBV5-4
CDR3: ASSNPRANTEAF

J: TRBJ2-3
V: TRBV15
CDR3: ATSKGHSESTDTQY

J: TRBJ2-2
V: TRBV9
CDR3: ASSPQVGLAGELF

J: TRBJ1-1
V: TRBV30
CDR3: AWEDVWDEAF

J: TRBJ2-1
V: TRBV7-8
CDR3: ASSLRRLINEQF

J: TRBJ1-5
V: TRBV28
CDR3: ASRPQGVDIQPQH

J: TRBJ2-1
V: TRBV29-1
CDR3: SVDLASSCNEQF

J: TRBJ1-2
V: TRBV11-3
CDR3: ASSLEVQGASGYT

J: TRBJ1-2
V: TRBV5-1
CDR3: ASSTSQGNYGYT

J: TRBJ2-1
V: TRBV12-5
CDR3: ASLSGGLYNEQF

J: TRBJ2-5
V: TRBV25-1
CDR3: ASASAPGQGAEETQY

J: TRBJ1-4
V: TRBV15
CDR3: ATRQGPTNEKLF